A selection of T cell receptor beta chains follows, all from one sample in a study of Ad26.COV2.S vaccination and SARS-CoV-2 variants. TCRdb keeps only in-frame clones here, not all; method: immunoSEQ multiplex PCR. The sample records about 410,000 clones, around nine tenths being singletons. The sample here was peripheral blood, taken in a trial of Ad26.COV2.S vaccine versus placebo. Receptors were obtained from a person between 18 and 65 years old who received the Ad26.COV2.S COVID-19 vaccine or a placebo. Each CDR3 is given with its conserved first and last residue. D genes are given only for firm matches. Expanded clones are given a class, and other clones once, few, many or no size at all.

TRBJ1-3 TRBV6-5 NA NA CASSYSVSGNTIYF TGTGCCAGCAGTTACTCAGTATCTGGAAACACCATATATTTT
TRBJ2-3 TRBV9 NA TRBD2 CASSAPIAGGSTDTQYF TGTGCCAGCAGTGCGCCAATAGCGGGGGGGAGCACAGATACGCAGTATTTT
TRBJ2-2 TRBV5-1 NA NA CASSLLSGAGELFF TGCGCCAGCAGCTTACTCTCGGGTGCCGGGGAGCTGTTTTTT
TRBJ1-1 TRBV2 NA NA CASSVLGRENTEAFF TGTGCCAGCAGTGTTCTGGGCAGGGAGAACACTGAAGCTTTCTTT
TRBJ1-1 TRBV25-1 NA TRBD1 CASSDIQGGNTEAFF TGTGCCAGCAGTGACATACAGGGGGGGAACACTGAAGCTTTCTTT
TRBJ1-1 TRBV5-4 NA NA CASDYSYRTEAFF TGTGCCAGCGACTACAGTTACCGGACTGAAGCTTTCTTT
TRBJ2-2 TRBV11-2 NA NA CASSFGGTYYTGELFF TGTGCCAGCAGCTTCGGCGGGACATACTACACCGGGGAGCTGTTTTTT
TRBJ2-7 TRBV5-4 NA NA CASSLASHSTSYEQYF TGTGCCAGCAGCTTGGCTTCCCACAGTACATCCTACGAGCAGTACTTC
TRBJ2-7 TRBV4-1 NA TRBD2 CASSQAAGGPYEQYF TGCGCCAGCAGCCAAGCTGCGGGGGGCCCCTACGAGCAGTACTTC
TRBJ2-5 TRBV3-1/TRBV3-2 NA TRBD2 CASSQKTVAGGQETQYF TGTGCCAGCAGCCAGAAGACGGTAGCGGGGGGGCAAGAGACCCAGTACTTC
TRBJ1-4 TRBV18 NA NA CAASFATNEKLFF TGTGCCGCCTCCTTTGCAACTAATGAAAAACTGTTTTTT
TRBJ1-3 TRBV6-5 few TRBD1 CASSYGRTGSGNTIYF TGTGCCAGCAGTTACGGGAGGACAGGGTCTGGAAACACCATATATTTT
TRBJ2-1 TRBV7-6 NA NA CASSPPSNYNEQFF TGTGCCAGCAGCCCGCCTAGCAACTACAATGAGCAGTTCTTC
TRBJ1-2 TRBV6-5 NA TRBD1 CASSRGTGNGYTF TGTGCCAGCAGCAGAGGGACAGGGAATGGCTACACCTTC
TRBJ1-5 TRBV6-1 NA TRBD1 CASSEQDRQPQHF TGTGCCAGCAGTGAACAGGACAGGCAGCCCCAGCATTTT
TRBJ1-1 TRBV5-4 NA TRBD1 CASSLETGLNTEAFF TGTGCCAGCAGCTTGGAGACAGGGCTGAACACTGAAGCTTTCTTT
TRBJ2-5 TRBV30 NA NA CAWSPGNRETQYF TGTGCCTGGAGCCCGGGGAACAGAGAGACCCAGTACTTC
TRBJ1-5 TRBV19 NA NA CASSPVGDYSNQPQHF TGTGCCAGTAGTCCCGTTGGTGATTATAGCAATCAGCCCCAGCATTTT
TRBJ2-1 TRBV7-6 NA TRBD2 CASSLVLAGGPNEQFF TGTGCCAGCAGCTTAGTACTAGCGGGGGGGCCCAATGAGCAGTTCTTC
TRBJ1-1 TRBV19 once TRBD1 CASTNLLLGQAIF TGTGCCAGTACCAACTTGTTGTTGGGACAGGCGATATTT
TRBJ1-4 TRBV19 NA NA CASTRGGLGEKLFF TGTGCCAGCACCCGGGGGGGGCTCGGTGAAAAACTGTTTTTT
TRBJ2-1 TRBV6-4 once NA CASSGPGSDEQFF TGTGCCAGCAGTGGCCCGGGGTCCGATGAGCAGTTCTTC
TRBJ2-7 TRBV15 NA NA CATSRDRIGEQYF TGTGCCACCAGCAGAGATAGGATCGGGGAGCAGTACTTC
TRBJ2-7 TRBV27 NA NA CASSFSAGDSYEQYF TGTGCCAGCAGTTTCTCGGCAGGCGACTCCTACGAGCAGTACTTC
TRBJ2-1 TRBV3-1/TRBV3-2 NA TRBD2 CASSQLAGGGGNEQFF TGTGCCAGCAGCCAACTAGCGGGGGGAGGCGGCAATGAGCAGTTCTTC
TRBJ2-7 TRBV5-4 NA TRBD1 CASSLDAGQGNREQYF TGTGCCAGCAGCTTGGACGCGGGACAGGGGAATCGCGAGCAGTACTTC
TRBJ1-5 TRBV19 once NA CASSIAGMPQHF TGTGCCAGTAGTATAGCCGGAATGCCCCAGCATTTT
TRBJ2-1 TRBV20-1 once TRBD2 CSASISGENNEQFF TGCAGTGCTAGTATCAGCGGGGAAAACAATGAGCAGTTCTTC
TRBJ1-1 TRBV7-9 NA TRBD1 CASSFWGQPTLNTEAFF TGTGCCAGCAGCTTTTGGGGACAGCCCACTCTTAACACTGAAGCTTTCTTT
TRBJ2-7 TRBV3-1/TRBV3-2 NA TRBD2 CASSQGEGTYEQYF TGTGCCAGCAGCCAAGGGGAGGGAACCTACGAGCAGTACTTC
TRBJ1-1 TRBV6-1 NA NA CASSEAQYRLIGNTEAFF TGTGCCAGCAGTGAAGCGCAGTACAGGCTGATAGGGAACACTGAAGCTTTCTTT
TRBJ1-2 TRBV30 NA NA CAWSLGAFSYGYTF TGTGCCTGGAGTCTGGGGGCCTTTTCCTATGGCTACACCTTC
TRBJ1-5 TRBV7-2 NA NA CASSLVGGHGGNQPQHF TGTGCCAGCAGCTTAGTCGGTGGTCACGGTGGCAATCAGCCCCAGCATTTT
TRBJ1-1 TRBV5-1 NA NA CASRELLNTEAFF TGCGCCAGCAGAGAGCTTCTGAACACTGAAGCTTTCTTT
TRBJ1-1 TRBV7-8 NA NA CASSLLEVTEAFF TGTGCCAGCAGCTTACTGGAGGTCACTGAAGCTTTCTTT
TRBJ2-7 TRBV2 NA TRBD2 CASSRKRDYEQYF TGTGCCAGCAGCCGAAAGCGGGACTACGAGCAGTACTTC
TRBJ2-5 TRBV7-8 NA NA CASRPRWVAETQYF TGTGCCAGCAGACCCCGGTGGGTCGCGGAGACCCAGTACTTC
TRBJ2-7 TRBV6-2/TRBV6-3 NA TRBD2 CASSAGTRAYEQYF TGTGCCAGCAGTGCCGGGACTAGGGCCTACGAGCAGTACTTC
TRBJ2-1 TRBV6-2/TRBV6-3 NA NA CASSYGYNEQFF TGTGCCAGCAGTTACGGGTACAATGAGCAGTTCTTC
TRBJ2-7 TRBV6-6 NA NA CASTNTAAYEQYF TGTGCCAGCACAAACACAGCGGCCTACGAGCAGTACTTC
TRBJ2-4 TRBV24-1 NA NA CATSDGGLAKNIQYF TGTGCCACCAGTGATGGAGGATTAGCCAAAAACATTCAGTACTTC
TRBJ1-5 TRBV14 NA NA CASSLKGGGNQPQHF TGTGCCAGCAGTCTCAAGGGCGGGGGCAATCAGCCCCAGCATTTT
TRBJ1-6 TRBV5-1 NA NA CASSETVAFNSPLHF TGCGCCAGCAGCGAAACAGTGGCGTTCAATTCACCCCTCCACTTT
TRBJ2-3 TRBV5-4 NA NA CASSSTDTQYF TGTGCCAGCAGCTCCACAGATACGCAGTATTTT
TRBJ2-4 TRBV23-1 once NA CASSCSRAKNIQYF TGCGCCAGCAGTTGTAGCAGGGCCAAAAACATTCAGTACTTC
TRBJ1-6 TRBV6-6 few NA CASGAGRDSPLHF TGTGCCAGCGGAGCAGGGAGAGATTCACCCCTCCACTTT
TRBJ1-4 TRBV4-2 NA NA CASSQITGRGKRGPNEKLFF TGTGCCAGCAGCCAAATCACAGGGAGGGGTAAGAGGGGTCCTAATGAAAAACTGTTTTTT
TRBJ2-3 TRBV5-1 NA NA CASSPKTVSTDTQYF TGCGCCAGCAGCCCCAAGACAGTCTCCACAGATACGCAGTATTTT
TRBJ2-3 TRBV7-9 NA TRBD1 CASSQQGPGPDTQYF TGTGCCAGCAGCCAACAGGGGCCAGGCCCAGATACGCAGTATTTT
TRBJ1-1 TRBV7-8 NA NA CASSLVRKTEAFF TGTGCCAGCAGCTTAGTCAGGAAAACTGAAGCTTTCTTT
TRBJ2-3 TRBV7-2 NA NA CASSLDSRGSDTQYF TGTGCCAGCAGCTTAGATTCCCGGGGCTCAGATACGCAGTATTTT
TRBJ1-1 TRBV6-5 NA TRBD1 CASLTRDGQGRRAFF TGTGCCAGTCTTACCAGGGACGGACAGGGGCGGCGGGCTTTCTTT
TRBJ1-2 TRBV10-3 NA NA CAISESQGRQIAYGYTF TGTGCCATCAGTGAGTCCCAGGGTCGCCAAATCGCATATGGCTACACCTTC
TRBJ1-6 TRBV24-1 NA NA CATSGGGGGFPLHF TGTGCCACCAGTGGAGGGGGGGGAGGCTTCCCCCTCCACTTT
TRBJ2-3 TRBV3-1/TRBV3-2 NA TRBD2 CASSQVFVGLAGGSDTQYF TGTGCCAGCAGCCAAGTCTTTGTAGGACTAGCGGGGGGATCAGATACGCAGTATTTT
TRBJ2-2 TRBV5-5 NA NA CASSLEMSRGPGELFF TGTGCCAGCAGCTTGGAAATGAGTCGGGGGCCCGGGGAGCTGTTTTTT
TRBJ2-3 TRBV7-2 NA NA CASSLESTDTQYF TGTGCCAGCAGCTTAGAGTCCACAGATACGCAGTATTTT
TRBJ2-3 TRBV4-1 few NA CASSLGYGTDTQYF TGCGCCAGCAGCCTAGGATATGGGACAGATACGCAGTATTTT
TRBJ1-6 TRBV19 few NA CASRPGQSIGSPLHF TGTGCCAGTAGACCCGGACAAAGTATTGGTTCACCCCTCCACTTT
TRBJ1-2 TRBV7-8 few TRBD1 CASSTSTGGSAYTF TGTGCCAGCAGCACCTCGACAGGGGGGAGCGCCTACACCTTC